Sequencing of this T cell receptor beta chain was carried out in a study of identical twins listed by TCRdb under 2016. Regarding the study in general: TCR alpha and beta repertoires from monozygotic twins, unrelated adults of various ages and cord blood were deep-sequenced to test whether fetal clonotypes persist. To rule out contamination, replicate twin experiments were performed at different times with different library preparation protocols. Study-wide conclusions, independent of this receptor: Compared with coincidental sharing between unrelated individuals, out-of-frame TCR alpha sequences shared between twins had an excess of sequences with low generation probability. In monozygotic twins, recombination models systematically underestimated out-of-frame TCR alpha sharing, but the models matched the sharing seen between unrelated individuals. Invariant T cells such as MAIT and iNKT could partly confound zero-insertion analyses, though diverse VJ usage argued against this for most clonotypes. Excess twin sharing in beta out-of-frame sequences was weaker because fewer shared sequences lowered the signal-to-noise ratio. Fewer insertions were carried by abundant cord blood beta clonotypes; a weaker similar trend was observed in young adult naive repertoires, while no such trend was observed in memory repertoires. Because the same donors could not be followed over many years, the conclusions relied on cross-sectional statistical analysis.

The library came from 5' RACE. Reads for this sample came from an Illumina HiSeq 2000. Template switching introduced a universal primer binding site; the final cDNA contained a unique molecular identifier, enabling accurate counting of TCR cDNA molecules. Specific primers in the conserved constant-segment region were used to synthesize first-strand cDNA for TCR alpha and beta chains. Each cDNA library was double barcoded, with a SMART-Mk sample barcode plus Illumina barcodes, to control for contamination. TruSeq adapter sequences, together with Illumina sample barcodes, were added in two successive PCR steps. The TCR alpha and beta cDNA libraries were sequenced on the Illumina HiSeq platform using custom primers. The paper's processing steps were these. Unique molecular identifiers were extracted from raw reads with MiGEC, and CDR3 positions were determined with MiXCR. For each individual, recombination models were inferred using an EM algorithm with the repgenHMM and IGoR tools. The tcR package in R was used for shared clonotype analysis, with sharing normalized by the product of cloneset sizes. To study raw recombination without the effects of thymic and clonal selection, out-of-frame nonproductive sequences were analyzed. The public reads were run again by TCRdb, first through fastp at Q25 and then through MiXCR, and only productive beta chains were kept. When rows share a CDR3 protein, they turn into one entry using the most common DNA and genes. For this entry, the V and J calls and clone size follow TCRdb and not the study's own pipeline. For this sample there are 400,000 to 500,000 distinct CDR3 sequences; 15% to 20% appear just once. Roughly an eighth of the sample lies in the top ten.

Every donor was a healthy Caucasian. The researchers also sequenced three unrelated adults who were not twins: a male aged 18 to 29, a male aged 50 to 60, and a female aged 50 to 60. Miltenyi CD45RO+ enrichment and human naive T-cell isolation kits were used to isolate memory (CD45RO+) and naive T cells from PBMC. This clonotype was counted only a few times. The target of this receptor is not known. Base qualities are missing; no much larger clone stands one base away. Material for sequencing was naive T cells sorted from blood. The cell subset or site label, read with the paper, signifies: cells isolated with a human naive T-cell isolation kit. The clonotype comes from a man aged 50 to 60 in good health.

This receptor has the CDR3 CASSPRTSGRSYEQYF. The sequenced DNA: TGTGCCAGCAGCCCCCGGACTAGCGGAAGATCCTACGAGCAGTACTTC. The chain is assembled from TRBV7-9 and TRBJ2-7; TRBD2 fits 10 bases in the junction. CDR1 and CDR2, per the germline V gene (reference sequence), are SEHNR and FQNEAQ. Compared with germline, V lacks 5 bases and J lacks 1 base; bases without a gene match: 8. Its CDR3 holds 16 amino acids, cysteine through phenylalanine. Only the CDR3 region is kept as DNA, spanning 48 bases read in frame from base 1.